Shown below are 29 T cell receptor beta chains from a single sample sequenced in a study of T cells in localized non-small cell lung cancer. Assay: immunoSEQ multiplex PCR; the TCRdb copy retains only in-frame clones and omits some. This sample yields tens of thousands of clones, of which more than 90% are seen a single time; approximately 6.9% belongs to the top ten. The sample here was peripheral blood, taken before any cancer treatment. The receptors come from a female donor older than 55 with stage I lung adenocarcinoma.

This chain links TRBV4-1 with TRBJ1-5; no reliable D call. V was trimmed by 4 bases and J by 9 bases, leaving 10 bases between them. CDR3 length: 12 residues. CDR1 and CDR2 from the germline V gene are MGHRA and YSYEKL. The CDR3 DNA reads TGCGCCAGCAGCCCCCCGAGTGGGCCCCAGCATTTT. It specifies CASSPPSGPQHF.

J is TRBJ2-7 and V is TRBV6-1; TRBD1 matches 8 bases. Germline V CDR1 and CDR2: MNHNS, SASEGT. The CDR3 is 13 residues long. With V trimmed by 6 bases and J by 3 bases, 4 bases remained unmatched. The CDR3 sequence: CASSSDRVYEQYV. In nucleotides, the CDR3 is TGTGCCAGCAGCTCGGACAGGGTCTACGAGCAGTACGTC.

V usage is TRBV7-9 and J usage is TRBJ1-3, with D perhaps TRBD1 (6 bases). Germline-derived CDR1 and CDR2 are SEHNR and FQNEAQ (reference sequence). Trimming cost V 4 bases and J 0 bases, with 13 bases left between them. The CDR3 contains 16 residues. The DNA for the CDR3 is TGTGCCAGCAGCTCGTGGACAGACGACTCTGGAAACACCATATATTTT. The encoded protein is CASSSWTDDSGNTIYF.

This clone has only a few counts. V and J are TRBV4-2 and TRBJ1-6; possible D gene TRBD1, 5 bases. Germline lookup yields CDR1 LGHNA and CDR2 YNFKEQ. Trimming removed 3 bases at V and 9 bases at J, with 6 bases between. The CDR3 contains 12 residues. The CDR3 nucleotides read TGTGCCAGCAGCCAGGGGGTTTCACCCCTCCACTTT. Protein product: CASSQGVSPLHF.

The rearrangement links TRBV7-6 to TRBJ2-5; 8 bases map to TRBD2. V shed 6 bases and J 4 bases; nucleotides not matched to a gene: 10. This CDR3 is built from 15 residues. CDR1 is SGHVS and CDR2 is FNYEAQ in the germline V gene. The DNA for the CDR3 is TGTGCCAGCAGACGGGGGGGGATTGTACGAGAGACCCAGTACTTC. Encoded protein: CASRRGGIVRETQYF. The full variable domain, completed using reference TRBV7-6 and TRBJ2-5, is GAGVSQSPRYKVTKRGQDVALRCDPISGHVSLYWYRQALGQGPEFLTYFNYEAQQDKSGLPNDRFSAERPEGSISTLTIQRTEQRDSAMYRCASRRGGIVRETQYFGPGTRLLVL.

The chain recombines TRBV7-6 with TRBJ2-5; D unresolved. The CDR3 contains 11 residues. Germline V CDR1 and CDR2: SGHVS, FNYEAQ. V dropped 5 bases and J dropped 5 bases, with 6 bases sitting between them. CDR3 in DNA: TGTGCCAGCAGCCAAAGGGAGACCCAGTACTTC. Amino acid sequence: CASSQRETQYF.

The rearrangement links TRBV4-1 to TRBJ2-7, with D perhaps TRBD1 (5 bases). Between the trimmed V and J ends, which lost 0 bases and 9 bases, there was a span of 15 bases. Germline V gene lookup returns CDR1 MGHRA and CDR2 YSYEKL. This CDR3 is built from 14 residues. The CDR3 sequence: CASSQEEQEGRQYF. The CDR3 DNA follows: TGCGCCAGCAGCCAAGAGGAACAGGAAGGTCGGCAGTACTTC.

The V call is TRBV5-1, the J call TRBJ2-5; maybe TRBD1 (6 bases). V was shortened by 0 bases and J by 5 bases, with 14 bases between the two germline ends. CDR1 and CDR2 from the germline V gene are SGHRS and YFSETQ. CDR3 length: 15 residues. As DNA, the CDR3 is TGCGCCAGCAGCTTGGCGCAGGGGCGCGGGGAGACCCAGTACTTC. Translating gives CASSLAQGRGETQYF.

The CDR3 reads CASSQFCLGVWDEQFF. The DNA of the CDR3 is TGCGCCAGCAGTCAATTTTGCCTGGGGGTTTGGGATGAGCAGTTCTTC. This sequence joins TRBV23-1 and TRBJ2-1, with D tentatively TRBD1 or TRBD2 (5 bases each). TRBV23-1 is sorted into the ORF group, with uncertain function. The germline V and J ends were trimmed by 1 base and 8 bases, with 18 bases remaining between them. The CDR3 sequence is 16 residues long.

The J gene is TRBJ1-3, the V gene TRBV11-2; D is undetermined. Germline V gene sequence: CDR1 SGHAT, CDR2 FQNNGV. The CDR3 is made up of 16 amino acids. V lost 1 base and J 3 bases, leaving 13 bases between the germline ends. The CDR3 loop is CASSLVAPRGGNTIYF. CDR3 in DNA: TGTGCCAGCAGCTTAGTGGCCCCCCGAGGTGGAAACACCATATATTTT.

V and J are TRBV5-1 and TRBJ1-4; D gene unclear. The CDR3 sequence is 15 residues long. V lost 1 base to trimming and J lost 0 bases, with 7 bases between them. Germline CDR1 reads SGHRS; CDR2 reads YFSETQ. Written as DNA, the CDR3 is TGCGCCAGCAGCTTGTTTGGCACAACTAATGAAAAACTGTTTTTT. Protein: CASSLFGTTNEKLFF. The variable domain in full, completed from reference TRBV5-1 and TRBJ1-4, reads KAGVTQTPRYLIKTRGQQVTLSCSPISGHRSVSWYQQTPGQGLQFLFEYFSETQRNKGNFPGRFSGRQFSNSRSEMNVSTLELGDSALYLCASSLFGTTNEKLFFGSGTQLSVL.

The chain joins TRBV28 to TRBJ1-2; D call uncertain. This CDR3 spans 15 amino acids. Germline loops: CDR1 MDHEN, CDR2 SYDVKM. Trimming cost V 5 bases and J 6 bases, with 19 bases left between them. The CDR3 sequence: CASSLPLVGSDGYTF. For the CDR3, the DNA is TGTGCCAGCAGTCTCCCATTAGTCGGGAGCGATGGCTACACCTTC.

The V gene is TRBV2, the J gene TRBJ2-3; 11 bases align to TRBD2. Per the germline V gene, CDR1 is SNHLY and CDR2 is FYNNEI. V lost 6 bases, J lost 7 bases, and 6 bases stayed unmatched. The CDR3 covers 14 residues. CDR3 in DNA: TGTGCCAGCAGGGTAGCGGGGGGGCCGAATACGCAGTATTTT. This gives the protein CASRVAGGPNTQYF.

V and J are TRBV6-4 and TRBJ2-3; possible D gene TRBD2, 5 bases. The V gene's germline CDR1 is MRHNA and CDR2 SNTAGT. CDR3 size: 15 residues. Trimming shortened V by 3 bases and J by 2 bases, and 12 bases separated the two germline ends. DNA for the CDR3: TGTGCCAGCAGTGAACGAGACGGGGTCACAGATACGCAGTATTTT. Its translation is CASSERDGVTDTQYF.

This chain uses TRBV15 with TRBJ1-2, with unresolved D. V was pared by 0 bases and J by 1 base, with 15 bases between. Germline lookup yields CDR1 LNHNV and CDR2 YYDKDF (reference sequence). The CDR3 has 17 amino acids. In nucleotides, the CDR3 is TGTGCCACCAGCAGAGATGCGGGGAAAAGACATAACTATGGCTACACCTTC. Its protein product is CATSRDAGKRHNYGYTF.

The count of this clone is one. The chain combines TRBV28 with TRBJ1-1; the D is unclear. The CDR3 consists of 15 residues. The germline gives CDR1 MDHEN, CDR2 SYDVKM. Trimming pared 2 bases from V and 2 bases from J, leaving 12 bases between. This CDR3 is CASSLGGRQNTEAFF. CDR3 coding DNA: TGTGCCAGCAGTTTAGGCGGCAGACAAAACACTGAAGCTTTCTTT. Drawing the rest from reference TRBV28 and TRBJ1-1, the complete variable domain is DVKVTQSSRYLVKRTGEKVFLECVQDMDHENMFWYRQDPGLGLRLIYFSYDVKMKEKGDIPEGYSVSREKKERFSLILESASTNQTSMYLCASSLGGRQNTEAFFGQGTRLTVV.

V usage is TRBV1 and J usage is TRBJ2-5; TRBD2 is the table's D call, not checked against the DNA. TRBV1 is a recognized pseudogene. This CDR3 contains 14 residues. The CDR3 DNA follows: TGCACCAGCAGCCAGGGGGGGGCGGAGGAGACCCAGTACTTC. It is translated as CTSSQGGAEETQYF.

The chain recombines TRBV11-3 with TRBJ2-1, with D perhaps TRBD1 (5 bases). The germline V gene encodes CDR1 SGHNT and CDR2 YENEEA. Trimming removed 0 bases from V and 8 bases from J, with 8 bases in between. The CDR3 runs 13 residues. The CDR3 here is CASSLERGHEQFF. Here the CDR3 DNA reads TGTGCCAGCAGCTTAGAAAGGGGTCATGAGCAGTTCTTC.

The V call is TRBV5-1, the J call TRBJ2-2; 7 bases map to TRBD2. V lost 2 bases to trimming and J lost 6 bases; unmatched junction nucleotides: 7. Germline V gene lookup returns CDR1 SGHRS and CDR2 YFSETQ. The CDR3 loop spans 15 amino acids. The CDR3 DNA sequence: TGCGCCAGCAGCTTTGGAGGGCTAGCGGCCGGGGAGCTGTTTTTT. Translation: CASSFGGLAAGELFF.

The chain links TRBV19 to TRBJ1-2, with 8 bases lining up with TRBD1. CDR3 size: 14 residues. The J segment lost 5 bases and the V segment lost 5 bases, leaving 7 bases of the junction unmatched. Germline values: CDR1 LNHDA, CDR2 SQIVND (reference sequence). CDR3 DNA sequence: TGTGCCAGTAGTGGACAGGGCCGAGGATATGGCTACACCTTC. Amino acid sequence: CASSGQGRGYGYTF. The whole variable domain, filled in from reference TRBV19 and TRBJ1-2, reads DGGITQSPKYLFRKEGQNVTLSCEQNLNHDAMYWYRQDPGQGLRLIYYSQIVNDFQKGDIAEGYSVSREKKESFPLTVTSAQKNPTAFYLCASSGQGRGYGYTFGSGTRLTVV.

This sequence joins TRBV9 and TRBJ2-1, with 8 bases aligning to TRBD2. V was clipped by 1 base and J by 7 bases; unmatched bases: 4. CDR3 length: 14 residues. Germline CDR1 is SGDLS and CDR2 is YYNGEE. CDR3 region: CASSVSAGVNEQFF. DNA of the CDR3: TGTGCCAGCAGCGTATCAGCGGGAGTGAATGAGCAGTTCTTC.

The chain has TRBV5-1 and TRBJ2-1, with a weak D call TRBD1 (5 bases). The CDR3 runs 15 residues. Trimming removed 1 base from V and 8 bases from J, with 16 bases in between. Germline lookup yields CDR1 SGHRS and CDR2 YFSETQ. The CDR3: CASSLQGRGLDEQFF. The CDR3 nucleotides are TGCGCCAGCAGCTTGCAGGGTAGGGGATTGGATGAGCAGTTCTTC.

The rearrangement joins TRBV7-3 to TRBJ2-7; tentatively, D is TRBD1 or TRBD2 (5 bases each). The ends were cut back, 2 bases at V and 3 bases at J, with 14 bases in the middle. The CDR3 length is 15 residues. Per the germline V gene, CDR1 is SGHTA and CDR2 is FQGTGA. This CDR3 reads CASSLWRRGSYEQYF. The CDR3 bases are TGTGCCAGCAGCTTATGGCGACGGGGCAGCTACGAGCAGTACTTC.

Only one count was recorded for this clone. The J gene is TRBJ2-1, the V gene TRBV27, with 10 nucleotides matching TRBD2. J was trimmed by 4 bases and V by 3 bases; bases with no gene match: 6. This CDR3 has 16 residues. From germline, CDR1 is MNHEY and CDR2 SMNVEV (reference sequence). The CDR3 region is CASSFPSGGAYNEQFF. CDR3 nucleotides: TGTGCCAGCAGTTTCCCAAGCGGGGGGGCGTACAATGAGCAGTTCTTC.

The V call is TRBV29-1, the J call TRBJ2-3; D uncertain. From germline, CDR1 is SQVTM and CDR2 ANQGSEA. The germline V and J ends were trimmed by 2 bases and 3 bases, with 6 bases remaining between them. The CDR3 totals 12 residues. The CDR3 loop reads CSVEWGTDTQYF. DNA of the CDR3: TGCAGCGTTGAATGGGGTACAGATACGCAGTATTTT.

This clone was observed a handful of times. This chain joins TRBV5-6 and TRBJ1-6; the D is unclear. The germline V gene has CDR1 SGHDT and CDR2 YYEEEE. V lost 3 bases and J 8 bases, leaving 6 bases between the germline ends. The CDR3 extends over 12 amino acids. The CDR3 region has the DNA TGTGCCAGCAGCTCCTTATATTCACCCCTCCACTTT. It translates to CASSSLYSPLHF.

J is TRBJ1-3 and V is TRBV25-1, with D possibly TRBD1 on 6 matching bases. The CDR3 has 14 amino acids. Germline V lookup: CDR1 MGHDK, CDR2 SYGVNS. V dropped 6 bases and J dropped 2 bases, with 11 bases sitting between them. CDR3 sequence: CASRGGGAGNTIYF. As DNA, the CDR3 is TGTGCCAGCAGGGGAGGGGGTGCTGGAAACACCATATATTTT.

Only one count was recorded for this clone. The chain carries TRBV10-3 and TRBJ2-7, with 9 bases that match TRBD1. CDR1 ENHRY and CDR2 SYGVKD come from the germline V gene. Trimming cost V 3 bases and J 0 bases; bases outside gene matches: 12. This CDR3 comprises 18 residues. CDR3: CAISDDRKPGQGSYEQYF. For the CDR3, the DNA is TGTGCCATCAGTGATGACCGAAAACCGGGACAGGGCTCCTACGAGCAGTACTTC.

V gene TRBV19 combines with J gene TRBJ1-1; D perhaps matches TRBD1 (6 bases). The CDR3 loop spans 16 amino acids. Germline loops: CDR1 LNHDA, CDR2 SQIVND (reference sequence). Trimming took 5 bases from V and 4 from J, leaving 20 bases between them. As DNA, the CDR3 is TGTGCCAGTAGTCCCAAGACCTCATGGGGGCCCACTGAAGCTTTCTTT. It yields the protein CASSPKTSWGPTEAFF.